These 17 T cell receptor beta chains were all obtained from the same sample, sequenced in a study of graft-versus-host responses after intestinal transplantation. Some clones are missing from TCRdb's copy, which holds only in-frame ones; the method was immunoSEQ multiplex PCR. The sample lists about 15,000 clones, about 27% occurring once. The sample in question was alloreactive CD4+ T cells from a mixed lymphocyte reaction culture, obtained before intestinal transplant. The subset here: CFSE-low proliferating T cells sorted from roughly six-day pre-transplant mixed lymphocyte reaction (GvH or HvG direction). The receptor set was obtained from a human patient who received an intestinal transplant.

J is TRBJ2-1 and V is TRBV4-2; 15 bases are shared with TRBD2. J gave up 10 bases and V 4 bases, and 5 bases lay outside the gene matches. Germline V gives CDR1 LGHNA, CDR2 YNFKEQ. There are 15 residues in the CDR3. CDR3 nucleotides: TGTGCCAGCAGCCCCGGGACTAGCGGGAGGAACGAGCAGTTCTTC. Its translation: CASSPGTSGRNEQFF.

This clone is classed as medium-sized. The chain has TRBV7-9 and TRBJ2-7, with 12 bases fitting TRBD2. V shed 5 bases and J 4 bases; nucleotides not matched to a gene: 6. Per the germline V gene, CDR1 is SEHNR and CDR2 is FQNEAQ (reference sequence). The CDR3 covers 15 residues. The CDR3: CASSVTSGRPYEQYF. The CDR3 DNA is TGTGCCAGCAGCGTGACTAGCGGGAGACCTTACGAGCAGTACTTC.

The chain combines TRBV19 with TRBJ2-7; 10 bases fit TRBD2. V was clipped by 3 bases and J by 9 bases; unmatched bases: 14. Germline loops: CDR1 LNHDA, CDR2 SQIVND (reference sequence). The CDR3 totals 16 residues. The CDR3 region is CASSIRPAGGPRRQYF. In nucleotides, the CDR3 is TGTGCCAGTAGTATTCGTCCAGCGGGAGGGCCGAGGCGGCAGTACTTC.

V is TRBV6-5 and J is TRBJ2-2; D might be TRBD2 (6 bases). The CDR3 has 13 residues. Per germline, CDR1 MNHEY and CDR2 SVGAGI. Trimming cost V 8 bases and J 1 base, with 8 bases left between them. CDR3 nucleotides: TGTGCCAGCGGAGGGGTGAACACCGGGGAGCTGTTTTTT. It yields the protein CASGGVNTGELFF.

CDR3 sequence reads: CATSRDGERVEKLFF. CDR3 in DNA: TGTGCCACCAGCAGAGATGGGGAGAGGGTTGAAAAACTGTTTTTT. The chain uses TRBV15 and TRBJ1-4, with no clear D. There are 15 residues in the CDR3. Germline CDR1 and CDR2: LNHNV and YYDKDF (reference sequence). Between the trimmed V and J ends, which lost 0 bases and 7 bases, there was a span of 12 bases.

The table lists this clone with a few counts. The gene calls are TRBV29-1 and TRBJ2-5; no definite D call. Germline CDR1 is SQVTM and CDR2 is ANQGSEA. The CDR3 totals 12 residues. Trimming removed 7 bases at V and 6 bases at J, with 15 bases between. This CDR3 reads CSARREKKTQYF. The CDR3 coding sequence is TGCAGCGCCCGCCGCGAGAAAAAGACCCAGTACTTC.

The sample holds a few counts of this clone. The V call is TRBV29-1, the J call TRBJ2-1, with a weak D call TRBD2 (6 bases). There are 12 residues in the CDR3. Trimming took off 4 bases at V and 4 bases at J, with 8 bases between the two ends. The V gene's germline CDR1 is SQVTM and CDR2 ANQGSEA. CDR3: CSVGRGYNEQFF. The DNA of the CDR3 is TGCAGCGTTGGACGGGGGTACAATGAGCAGTTCTTC.

The DNA for the CDR3 is TGCGCCAGCAGCTTAAGGGGACAGGGCACAGATACGCAGTATTTT. Translated: CASSLRGQGTDTQYF. J is TRBJ2-3 and V is TRBV5-1, with TRBD1 matching 8 bases. Germline V gene data show CDR1 as SGHRS and CDR2 as YFSETQ. With 2 bases clipped from V and 1 base from J, the junction kept 3 bases outside the gene matches. The CDR3 is 15 residues long.

This clone was seen more than once but under ten times. Other nucleotide sequences from this sample produce the same CDR3. This chain uses TRBV5-4 with TRBJ2-7, with D hard to call. The CDR3 is made up of 12 amino acids. In germline, CDR1 is SGHNT, CDR2 YYREEE (reference sequence). The V and J ends lost 4 bases and 4 bases respectively, with 9 bases between them. The CDR3 bases are TGTGCCAGCAGCCAAGATCTATACGAGCAGTACTTC. This gives the protein CASSQDLYEQYF.

This clone is labeled medium-sized (0.01 to 0.1%). The genes are TRBV6-5 and TRBJ1-1; TRBD1 matches at 10 bases. The length of the CDR3 is 14 residues. The V gene's germline CDR1 is MNHEY and CDR2 SVGAGI. After removal of 5 bases from V and 11 bases from J, the junction contained 11 bases not matched to a gene. DNA for the CDR3: TGTGCCAGCAGTGACGACAGGGGGCTCGGTATGGCTTTCTTT. The encoded protein is CASSDDRGLGMAFF.

The chain joins TRBV7-9 to TRBJ2-5; perhaps TRBD2 as D (6 bases). The CDR3 length is 14 residues. CDR1 is SEHNR and CDR2 is FQNEAQ in the germline V gene (reference sequence). Trimming removed 1 base from V and 3 bases from J, with 9 bases in between. This CDR3 is CASSLVGEEETQYF. The DNA of the CDR3 is TGTGCCAGCAGCTTAGTGGGGGAGGAAGAGACCCAGTACTTC.

The rearrangement uses TRBV5-1 and TRBJ2-6, with D possibly being TRBD1 or TRBD2 (7 bases each). Germline CDR1 is SGHRS and CDR2 is YFSETQ. The V and J ends lost 4 bases and 0 bases respectively, with 14 bases between them. The CDR3 runs to 17 residues. The DNA of the CDR3 is TGCGCCAGCAGCCCCCAGGGGGGGAGCTCTGGGGCCAACGTCCTGACTTTC. Protein: CASSPQGGSSGANVLTF.

This chain uses TRBV4-1 with TRBJ2-4, with a possible D match to TRBD1 (6 bases). The CDR3 has 16 amino acids. CDR1 and CDR2 from the germline V gene are MGHRA and YSYEKL. V was clipped by 4 bases and J by 0 bases, with 13 bases between them. The CDR3 loop is CASSPTGNIAKNIQYF. The DNA for the CDR3 is TGCGCCAGCAGCCCCACAGGGAACATAGCCAAAAACATTCAGTACTTC.

The V and J genes are TRBV11-1 and TRBJ1-5; TRBD1 is a possible D gene (6 bases). V was cut by 2 bases and J by 4 bases, with 12 bases left in between. The CDR3 loop spans 15 amino acids. Germline-derived CDR1 and CDR2 are SGHAT and FQDESV (reference sequence). The CDR3 bases are TGTGCCAGCAGCTTAAGTACAGGGAGGAATCAGCCCCAGCATTTT. Translating gives CASSLSTGRNQPQHF.

This chain uses TRBV7-2 with TRBJ2-3; 9 nucleotides line up with TRBD2. The junction had 7 bases not matched to a gene; V was cut back by 2 bases and J by 7 bases. CDR3 length: 15 amino acids. CDR1 and CDR2 from the germline V gene are SGHTA and FQGNSA. The CDR3 loop is CASSLFAGGPYTQYF. CDR3 sequence (DNA): TGTGCCAGCAGCTTATTTGCGGGAGGGCCGTATACGCAGTATTTT. Together with reference TRBV7-2 and TRBJ2-3, the CDR3 gives the full variable domain: GAGVSQSPSNKVTEKGKDVELRCDPISGHTALYWYRQSLGQGLEFLIYFQGNSAPDKSGLPSDRFSAERTGGSVSTLTIQRTQQEDSAVYLCASSLFAGGPYTQYFGPGTRLTVL.

The chain joins TRBV28 to TRBJ2-4; tentatively, D is TRBD2 (6 bases). CDR3 size: 15 residues. Germline V gene lookup returns CDR1 MDHEN and CDR2 SYDVKM. Trimming left V 3 bases short and J 1 base short, with 10 bases between. The CDR3 coding sequence is TGTGCCAGCAGTTTGCGGGGTTTGGCCAAAAACATTCAGTACTTC. The encoded protein is CASSLRGLAKNIQYF.

The sample holds a few counts of this clone. CDR3 nucleotide sequence: TGTGCCAGCTCACCGGGGACAGGGCTCTCCTACGAGCAGTACTTC. It translates to CASSPGTGLSYEQYF. The chain combines TRBV18 with TRBJ2-7; 9 bases align to TRBD1. The CDR3 has 15 amino acids. Per germline, CDR1 KGHSH and CDR2 LQKENI. Trimming cost V 3 bases and J 0 bases; bases outside gene matches: 3.